The 8 T cell receptor beta chains below were found in one sample sequenced in a study of blood T cell repertoires in COVID-19 (dated by TCRdb to about 2020). The library was made by the immunoSEQ multiplex PCR assay. TCRdb stores this immuneACCESS table with in-frame sequences only. Part of the clones is absent; in the studies checked, under half of the shortfall reflects unresolved V genes, and no reason is known for the rest. Across this sample there are roughly 140,000 clones, with 80% to 90% seen only once. Of the sample, around 3.5% is held by the ten largest clones. The sequenced sample was peripheral blood. Receptor source: an older man with acute or convalescent COVID-19.

This CDR3 reads CASSLSEGGGNTQYF. For the CDR3, the DNA is TGTGCCAGCAGTTTATCGGAGGGAGGCGGAAATACGCAGTATTTT. The rearrangement joins TRBV27 to TRBJ2-3, with D maybe TRBD2 (6 bases). The CDR3 covers 15 residues. The germline CDR1 and CDR2 sequences are MNHEY and SMNVEV (reference sequence). V lost 0 bases and J lost 7, with 14 bases in between.

The genes are TRBV9 and TRBJ2-2; TRBD2 aligns across 13 bases. Germline V lookup: CDR1 SGDLS, CDR2 YYNGEE. The CDR3 covers 17 residues. Trimming cost V 0 bases and J 6 bases; bases outside gene matches: 5. CDR3 coding DNA: TGTGCCAGCAGCGTAGGGAGGACTAGCGGGAGTTCCGGGGAGCTGTTTTTT. Amino acids: CASSVGRTSGSSGELFF.

This chain connects TRBV27 to TRBJ2-7, with 7 positions matching TRBD2. This CDR3 has 14 residues. The germline V gene has CDR1 MNHEY and CDR2 SMNVEV (reference sequence). V dropped 7 bases and J dropped 1; count of bases not matched to a gene: 7. CDR3 residues: CASTRDYGSYEQYF. As DNA, the CDR3 is TGTGCCAGCACTCGGGACTATGGATCCTACGAGCAGTACTTC.

The V call is TRBV27, the J call TRBJ2-1, with 7 bases that match TRBD2. Germline values: CDR1 MNHEY, CDR2 SMNVEV (reference sequence). The CDR3 contains 16 residues. V lost 6 bases and J lost 3; bases outside the gene matches: 11. The CDR3 DNA is TGTGCCAGCAGGGGGGGAGGGAGCGGTTACTACAATGAGCAGTTCTTC. Translated: CASRGGGSGYYNEQFF.

This clone has a single count. The DNA of the CDR3 is TGTGCCAGTAGTACAAGCGACAGGGGCACTGAAGCTTTCTTT. Protein: CASSTSDRGTEAFF. The chain links TRBV19 to TRBJ1-1, with 8 bases aligning to TRBD1. Germline V lookup: CDR1 LNHDA, CDR2 SQIVND (reference sequence). V was clipped by 4 bases and J by 4 bases; unmatched bases: 5. The CDR3 is 14 residues long.

The CDR3 DNA follows: TGTGCCAGTAGTAAATCCGGGACTACCTACGAGCAGTACTTC. It yields the protein CASSKSGTTYEQYF. This chain joins TRBV19 and TRBJ2-7; TRBD2 agrees at 7 bases. The length of the CDR3 is 14 residues. V trimming: 4 bases; J trimming: 2 bases; junction bases outside the gene matches: 5. CDR1 is LNHDA and CDR2 is SQIVND in the germline V gene (reference sequence).

The rearrangement links TRBV4-2 to TRBJ1-2; D not certain. Trimming removed 0 bases from V and 8 bases from J, with 10 bases in between. Germline V gene lookup returns CDR1 LGHNA and CDR2 YNFKEQ. The CDR3 spans 13 residues. Here the CDR3 DNA reads TGTGCCAGCAGCCAAGAAGCGGTGGGAGGCTACACCTTC. It codes for CASSQEAVGGYTF.

The gene calls are TRBV30 and TRBJ1-2; perhaps TRBD1 as D (5 bases). Germline CDR1 reads GTSNPN; CDR2 reads SVGIG (reference sequence). This CDR3 comprises 13 residues. Trimming cost V 4 bases and J 5 bases, with 14 bases left between them. CDR3 sequence: CAWNPGTPYGYTF. The CDR3 nucleotides are TGTGCCTGGAATCCCGGGACTCCGTATGGCTACACCTTC.